This T cell receptor (beta chain) was sequenced during a study of T cell changes during pregnancy in multiple sclerosis. Profiled with immunoSEQ multiplex PCR; TCRdb holds only in-frame clones, not every one. Among roughly 40,000 clones listed, 90% were seen once. Per the germline V gene, CDR1 is SGDLS and CDR2 is YYNGEE. Unmatched junction bases numbered 12, after V lost 0 bases and J lost 6 bases. CDR3 size: 18 residues. Sequenced material: CD4+ T cells from peripheral blood mononuclear cells, taken in the first trimester of pregnancy. The chain joins TRBV9 to TRBJ2-2; 9 bases fit TRBD2. This receptor was obtained from a female donor in good health, enrolled as a control in a pregnancy study. The chain's CDR3 is CASSVDWWTSVDSGELFF. The CDR3 region has the DNA TGTGCCAGCAGCGTAGATTGGTGGACTAGCGTTGACTCCGGGGAGCTGTTTTTT. The full variable domain, with the rest looked up from reference TRBV9 and TRBJ2-2, is DSGVTQTPKHLITATGQRVTLRCSPRSGDLSVYWYQQSLDQGLQFLIQYYNGEERAKGNILERFSAQQFPDLHSELNLSSLELGDSALYFCASSVDWWTSVDSGELFFGEGSRLTVL.